Shown below are 20 T cell receptor beta chains from a single sample sequenced in a study of identical twins. One entry per CDR3 protein results from TCRdb running MiXCR on the 5' RACE reads. This table holds some 500,000 distinct CDR3 sequences, 9.6% found once. Another study also made use of these data, one on yellow fever vaccine responses in identical twins.

Source material: PBMCs. The receptors were sampled from a woman between 18 and 29 years old in good health.

The chain is built from TRBV2 and TRBJ2-3, with D perhaps TRBD1 or TRBD2 (6 bases each). Trimming took 6 bases from V and 2 from J, leaving 18 bases between them. Germline V gene data show CDR1 as SNHLY and CDR2 as FYNNEI. The CDR3 extends over 16 amino acids. CDR3 in amino acids: CASSSVTGAITDTQYF. The CDR3 DNA follows: TGTGCCAGCAGCAGTGTGACGGGGGCGATCACAGATACGCAGTATTTT.

V usage is TRBV7-9 and J usage is TRBJ2-7, with TRBD2 as a possible D gene (6 bases). V lost 5 bases and J 6 bases, leaving 17 bases between the germline ends. Germline-derived CDR1 and CDR2 are SEHNR and FQNEAQ (reference sequence). The CDR3 is 14 amino acids. The CDR3 sequence is CASSPPVLAAEQYF. The CDR3 DNA reads as TGTGCCAGCAGCCCGCCGGTACTAGCAGCCGAGCAGTACTTC.

This clonotype occurred a few times. The genes are TRBV21-1 and TRBJ2-1; the table's D gene call, TRBD2, was not cross checked with the DNA. TRBV21-1 is noted as a pseudogene. The CDR3 is made up of 16 amino acids. This chain's CDR3 is CASSISGLGGDNEQFF. CDR3 bases: TGTGCCAGCAGCATATCAGGACTGGGAGGTGACAATGAGCAGTTCTTC.

This sequence joins TRBV6-5 and TRBJ2-7; 8 positions match TRBD1. Germline lookup yields CDR1 MNHEY and CDR2 SVGAGI. The CDR3 extends over 14 amino acids. V lost 4 bases and J lost 5; bases outside the gene matches: 7. The CDR3 spells CASSSRGQGDEQYF. DNA for the CDR3: TGTGCCAGCAGTTCCCGCGGACAGGGCGACGAGCAGTACTTC.

This clonotype was observed a handful of times. This sequence joins TRBV5-6 and TRBJ1-1, with 8 bases fitting TRBD1. Germline V gene sequence: CDR1 SGHDT, CDR2 YYEEEE. The CDR3 totals 13 residues. The J segment lost 3 bases and the V segment lost 5 bases, leaving 3 bases of the junction unmatched. DNA for the CDR3: TGTGCCAGCAGACAGACAGGGGACACTGAAGCTTTCTTT. It yields the protein CASRQTGDTEAFF.

The chain combines TRBV3-1 with TRBJ2-1; D is undetermined. The CDR3 runs to 12 residues. V gave up 3 bases and J gave up 7 bases, with 7 bases separating them. In germline, CDR1 is LGHDT, CDR2 YNNKEL (reference sequence). DNA for the CDR3: TGTGCCAGCAGCCAGGGTCCTAATGAGCAGTTCTTC. This sequence encodes CASSQGPNEQFF.

This clonotype was counted many times. The chain is built from TRBV5-1 and TRBJ2-7; D not certain. V gave up 5 bases and J gave up 0 bases, with 6 bases separating them. The CDR3 totals 12 residues. The germline V gene encodes CDR1 SGHRS and CDR2 YFSETQ. CDR3 in amino acids: CASRFSSYEQYF. The CDR3 nucleotides are TGCGCCAGCAGGTTTAGCTCCTACGAGCAGTACTTC.

The J gene is TRBJ2-3, the V gene TRBV29-1; D call uncertain. The ends were cut back, 6 bases at V and 2 bases at J, with 18 bases in the middle. The CDR3 length is 15 residues. The germline gives CDR1 SQVTM, CDR2 ANQGSEA. CDR3 residues: CSVMPGGADTDTQYF. The CDR3, as DNA: TGCAGCGTCATGCCGGGCGGTGCAGACACAGATACGCAGTATTTT.

V and J are TRBV12-3 or TRBV12-4 and TRBJ2-1, with 7 bases fitting TRBD1. The ends lost 5 bases at V and 2 bases at J; junction bases unmatched: 3. The CDR3 is made up of 14 amino acids. The CDR3 sequence is CASSRQGTYNEQFF. CDR3 DNA: TGTGCCAGCAGTCGACAGGGTACCTACAATGAGCAGTTCTTC.

The rearrangement joins TRBV6-2 or TRBV6-3 to TRBJ2-1; D may match TRBD1 or TRBD2 (6 bases each). There are 17 residues in the CDR3. With 3 bases removed from V and 2 bases from J, the gap between germline ends came to 17 bases. Germline V gene lookup returns CDR1 MNHEY and CDR2 SVGEGT. Here the CDR3 reads CASSYSPGGSAYNEQFF. Here the CDR3 DNA reads TGTGCCAGCAGTTATTCCCCCGGGGGCAGTGCCTACAATGAGCAGTTCTTC.

This chain connects TRBV5-1 to TRBJ2-6, with D possibly called TRBD1 or TRBD2 (6 bases each). The ends were cut back, 4 bases at V and 0 bases at J, with 17 bases in the middle. CDR3 length: 18 amino acids. The germline V gene encodes CDR1 SGHRS and CDR2 YFSETQ. The CDR3 loop is CASSQVRGESSGANVLTF. DNA of the CDR3: TGCGCCAGCAGCCAGGTGAGGGGGGAGAGCTCTGGGGCCAACGTCCTGACTTTC.

This clonotype has more than one count but fewer than ten. This rearrangement joins TRBV5-1 to TRBJ1-2; D unresolved. CDR1 and CDR2 (germline): SGHRS, YFSETQ. Trimming took 4 bases from V and 6 from J, leaving 19 bases between them. The CDR3 length is 15 residues. CDR3 sequence (DNA): TGCGCCAGCAGCCTCTCTGGTCTCCCAAATAATGGCTACACCTTC. It encodes CASSLSGLPNNGYTF.

This clonotype was seen many times. The V and J genes are TRBV5-1 and TRBJ1-3; no clear D gene. The germline CDR1 and CDR2 sequences are SGHRS and YFSETQ. Trimming cost V 2 bases and J 3 bases, with 9 bases left between them. The CDR3 totals 14 residues. CDR3 nucleotides: TGCGCCAGCAGCTTACTCCTGGGTGGAAACACCATATATTTT. This encodes CASSLLLGGNTIYF.

This chain connects TRBV4-1 to TRBJ2-7; 8 nucleotides match TRBD2. Germline CDR1 MGHRA, CDR2 YSYEKL. CDR3 size: 16 residues. J lost 2 bases, V lost 0 bases, and 6 bases had no gene match. The CDR3 here is CASSQEPASGPYEQYF. The CDR3 DNA reads as TGCGCCAGCAGCCAAGAACCCGCTAGCGGGCCCTACGAGCAGTACTTC.

This clonotype was counted only a few times. The chain uses TRBV7-9 and TRBJ1-4; D is unresolved. Trimming pared 0 bases from V and 8 bases from J, leaving 10 bases between. Germline V gene sequence: CDR1 SEHNR, CDR2 FQNEAQ (reference sequence). CDR3 length: 14 residues. The CDR3 region is CASSLAAGSEKLFF. CDR3 DNA sequence: TGTGCCAGCAGCTTAGCGGCTGGTTCCGAAAAACTGTTTTTT.

This clonotype was found a few times. The CDR3 spells CASSDTSKGYNEQFF. The CDR3 DNA sequence: TGCGCCAGCAGTGACACTAGCAAGGGTTACAATGAGCAGTTCTTC. The gene calls are TRBV10-2 and TRBJ2-1, with D maybe TRBD2 (6 bases). Per the germline V gene, CDR1 is WSHSY and CDR2 is SAAADI. There are 15 residues in the CDR3. V was trimmed by 3 bases and J by 4 bases, leaving 13 bases between them.

The V call is TRBV13, the J call TRBJ1-1, with 8 bases fitting TRBD1. Losses at the gene ends were 5 bases for V and 5 bases for J; bases not matched to a gene: 10. There are 15 residues in the CDR3. Germline CDR1 and CDR2: PRHDT and FYEKMQ (reference sequence). The CDR3 spells CASSVPQGEGTEAFF. CDR3 DNA sequence: TGTGCCAGCAGCGTACCACAGGGGGAGGGGACTGAAGCTTTCTTT.

In its sample, this clonotype was seen a few times. This sequence joins TRBV7-3 and TRBJ1-6; unclear D gene. Germline V gene sequence: CDR1 SGHTA, CDR2 FQGTGA. With 2 bases removed from V and 7 bases from J, the gap between germline ends came to 9 bases. The CDR3 runs 14 residues. This CDR3 reads CASSLSYPNSPLHF. The CDR3 DNA sequence: TGTGCCAGCAGCTTATCGTACCCAAATTCACCCCTCCACTTT.

This clonotype was counted many times. This sequence joins TRBV7-9 and TRBJ2-5, with 8 bases lining up with TRBD1. Germline V gene sequence: CDR1 SEHNR, CDR2 FQNEAQ (reference sequence). The CDR3 sequence is 14 residues long. V lost 4 bases, J lost 4 bases, and 5 bases stayed unmatched. The CDR3 coding sequence is TGTGCCAGCAGCTCCTCAGGGGGCGGAGAGACCCAGTACTTC. It encodes CASSSSGGGETQYF.

Concerning this clonotype: Just one base apart from a much larger clone, this may be a read error. The J gene is TRBJ2-1, the V gene TRBV11-2; 8 bases match TRBD2. The J call may be faulty, since TRBJ2-7 better matches the DNA end. There are 14 residues in the CDR3. CDR1 is SGHAT, CDR2 FQNNGV, per germline. CDR3 DNA: TGTGCCAGCAGCTCCGAGCGGGGGCTCAATGAGCAGTACTTC. Its protein product is CASSSERGLNEQYF.